This T cell receptor (beta chain) was recorded in a study of shared clonotypes between healthy human individuals. Assay runs were performed at deep level. In the study's own analysis: Junction-only sequences produced by ImmunoSEQ had no quality scores, so filtering differed. Profiling relied on immunoSEQ multiplex PCR, and the TCRdb table lists in-frame clones only, not all of them. The V and J calls and clone size come from that table; D and trimming were worked out from the DNA. This table holds hundreds of thousands of clones, 90% to 97% found once. Between the trimmed V and J ends, which lost 1 base and 8 bases, there was a span of 22 bases. Germline V CDR1 and CDR2: MDHEN, SYDVKM. The CDR3 sequence is 17 residues long. Healthy HIV-negative adults with no recent acute infections or vaccinations were recruited as donors. The table lists this clone with a count of one. Its specificity is not known.

Study outcomes and limitations: Between a few donors, naive CD4 clonotypes were shared at a level of about 5%.

Sequences were obtained from naive CD4+ T cells sorted from blood. Subset here: CD45RA+ positively selected. The rearrangement joins TRBV28 to TRBJ2-3; D uncertain. The sequence came from a woman aged 25-40 years in good health. The CDR3, as DNA: TGTGCCAGCAGTTTATCTTTCGTCTCTACGGTGTTGGGTACGCAGTATTTT. The encoded protein is CASSLSFVSTVLGTQYF.